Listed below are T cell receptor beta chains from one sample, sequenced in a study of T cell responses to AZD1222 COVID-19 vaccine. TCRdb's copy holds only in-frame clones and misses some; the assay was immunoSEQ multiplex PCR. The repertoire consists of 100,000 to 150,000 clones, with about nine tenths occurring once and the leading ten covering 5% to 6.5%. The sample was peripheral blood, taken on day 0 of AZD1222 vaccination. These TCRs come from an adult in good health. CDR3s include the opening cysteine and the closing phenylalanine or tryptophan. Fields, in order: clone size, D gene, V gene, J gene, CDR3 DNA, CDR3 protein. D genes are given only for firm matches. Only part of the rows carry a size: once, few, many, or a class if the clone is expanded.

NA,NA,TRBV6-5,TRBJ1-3,TGTGCCAGCAGACAGGGTGTTGGAAACACCATATATTTT,CASRQGVGNTIYF
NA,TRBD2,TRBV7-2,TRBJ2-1,TGTGCCAGCAGCTTAGCGCCGGGGGGCTACAATGAGCAGTTCTTC,CASSLAPGGYNEQFF
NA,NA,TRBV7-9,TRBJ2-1,TGTGCCAGCAGCTTAGCCCGGGCTAGAATCAATGAGCAGTTCTTC,CASSLARARINEQFF
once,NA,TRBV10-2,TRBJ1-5,TGCGCCAGCAGTGAAAGGTCCCTCGGCAATCAGCCCCAGCATTTT,CASSERSLGNQPQHF
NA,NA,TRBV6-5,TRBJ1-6,TGTGCCAGCAGGTCCTGGGACACCCATTCACCCCTCCACTTT,CASRSWDTHSPLHF
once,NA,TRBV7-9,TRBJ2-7,TGTGCCAGCAGCTCCTACTACGAGCAGTACTTC,CASSSYYEQYF
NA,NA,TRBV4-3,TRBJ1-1,TGCGCCAGCAGCCAAGATAGGGCCGCTGACACTGAAGCTTTCTTT,CASSQDRAADTEAFF
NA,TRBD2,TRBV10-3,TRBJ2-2,TGTGCCATCGCGGGATGGCGGGGGGACGCGAACACCGGGGAGCTGTTTTTT,CAIAGWRGDANTGELFF
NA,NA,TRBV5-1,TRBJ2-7,TGCGCCAGCAGCTCTCGGGGTTCGGGGCGCTACGAGCAGTACTTC,CASSSRGSGRYEQYF
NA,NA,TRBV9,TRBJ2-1,TGTGCCAGCAGGCCTGGACTAATCAACAATGAGCAGTTCTTC,CASRPGLINNEQFF
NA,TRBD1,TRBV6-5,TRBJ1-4,TGTGCCAGCAGCCCCTCACAGGGGCAGGGGGGAAAACTGTTTTTT,CASSPSQGQGGKLFF
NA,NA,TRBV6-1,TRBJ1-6,TGTGCCAGCAGTGAATGGGGGACAAATCCACCCCTCCACTTT,CASSEWGTNPPLHF
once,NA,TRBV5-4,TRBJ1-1,TGTGCCAGCAGCTCCTCTGAGGTTGGTTGGAGGAACACTGAAGCTTTCTTT,CASSSSEVGWRNTEAFF
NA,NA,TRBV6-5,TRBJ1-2,TGTGCCAGCATCCTCAGGGTGGGTTTTGGCTATGGCTACACCTTC,CASILRVGFGYGYTF
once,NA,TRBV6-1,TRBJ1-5,TGTGCCAGCAGTGAAGAGTGGAGCTTCTTTCAGCCCCAGCATTTT,CASSEEWSFFQPQHF
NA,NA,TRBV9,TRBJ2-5,TGTGCCAGCAGCGTAGGCGTGGGGGCGGCAGAGACCCAGTACTTC,CASSVGVGAAETQYF
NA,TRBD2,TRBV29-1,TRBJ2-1,TGCAGCGTTGATGGGAGGGTGGATGAGCAGTTCTTC,CSVDGRVDEQFF
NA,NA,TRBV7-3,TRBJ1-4,TGTGCCAGCAGCTTTAATACCAGGCTGTTTTTT,CASSFNTRLFF
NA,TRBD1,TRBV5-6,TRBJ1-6,TGTGCCAGCAGCTTGGGTACCGGGACAGGGTTTTCACCCCTCCACTTT,CASSLGTGTGFSPLHF
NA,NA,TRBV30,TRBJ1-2,TGTGCCTGGAGCCAGGGGTACTATGGCTACACCTTC,CAWSQGYYGYTF
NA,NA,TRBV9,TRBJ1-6,TGTGCCAGCAGCGTAGGTGGGGAATCACCCCTCCACTTT,CASSVGGESPLHF
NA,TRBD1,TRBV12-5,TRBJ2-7,TGTGCTAGTGGTTGGGCTCCTGGGGGACAGAATAAAGGCGAGCAGTACTTC,CASGWAPGGQNKGEQYF
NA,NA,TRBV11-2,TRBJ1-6,TGTGCCAGCAGCTCCCCCGGGACGGTGAATTCACCCCTCCACTTT,CASSSPGTVNSPLHF
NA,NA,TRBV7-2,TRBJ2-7,TGTGCCAGCAGCTTTTTAGTGGACGGATCCTACGAGCAGTACTTC,CASSFLVDGSYEQYF
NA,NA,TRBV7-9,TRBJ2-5,TGTGCCAGCAGCTTGCAGGGGCAAGAGACCCAGTACTTC,CASSLQGQETQYF
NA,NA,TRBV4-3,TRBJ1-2,TGCGCCAGCAGCCAAGACAGGGGATACGGCTACACCTTC,CASSQDRGYGYTF
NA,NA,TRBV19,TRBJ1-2,TGTGCCAGTAGTGTCGGGGTTAACGGCTACACCTTC,CASSVGVNGYTF
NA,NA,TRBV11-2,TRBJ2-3,TGTGCCAGCCTAGGGGGGGATACGCAGTATTTT,CASLGGDTQYF
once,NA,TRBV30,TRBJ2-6,TGTGCCTGGAGTGGGAAGCCGACCGCTTCTGGGGCCAACGTCCTGACTTTC,CAWSGKPTASGANVLTF
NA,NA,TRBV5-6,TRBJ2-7,TGTGCCAGCAGCGGAGGGACAGAACCTACCTACGAGCAGTACTTC,CASSGGTEPTYEQYF
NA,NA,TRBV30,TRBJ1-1,TGTGCCCGGATCCGGGGATCTGAAGCTTTCTTT,CARIRGSEAFF
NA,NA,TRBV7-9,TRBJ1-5,TGTGCCAGCAGCTCCGCAGCGCGTCGCCAGCATTTT,CASSSAARRQHF
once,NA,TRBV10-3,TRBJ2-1,TGTGCCATCAGAAGTTCAACCTCCTACAATGAGCAGTTCTTC,CAIRSSTSYNEQFF
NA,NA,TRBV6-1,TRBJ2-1,TGTGCCAGCAGTGGGGGACGGCAGGGGCTAAGGAATGAGCAGTTCTTC,CASSGGRQGLRNEQFF
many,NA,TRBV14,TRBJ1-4,TGTGCCAGCAGCCAAGGTTCTCAGGGAATGGTGGCCCGGGAAAAACTGTTTTTT,CASSQGSQGMVAREKLFF
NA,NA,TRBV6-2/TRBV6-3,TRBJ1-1,TGTGCCAGCAGCCCAGGGCTCGAAGCTTTCTTT,CASSPGLEAFF
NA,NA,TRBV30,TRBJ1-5,TGTGCCTGGGGGATGCCGGGAGGGGTGTATCAGCCCCAGCATTTT,CAWGMPGGVYQPQHF
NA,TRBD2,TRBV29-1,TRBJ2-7,TGCAGCGGACTAGCGACAGTGAACGAGCAGTACTTC,CSGLATVNEQYF
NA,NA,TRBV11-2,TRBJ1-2,TGTGCCAGCAGCTTAGAAAATTCCTATGGCTACACCTTC,CASSLENSYGYTF
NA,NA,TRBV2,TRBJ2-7,TGTGCCAGCCATTCTGTGAGAGGTGGCGAGCAGTACTTC,CASHSVRGGEQYF
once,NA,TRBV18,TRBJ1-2,TGTGCCAGCTCACCACCGGTCGGATACATCCGCTACACCTTC,CASSPPVGYIRYTF
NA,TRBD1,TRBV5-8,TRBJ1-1,TGTGCCAGCACCAAGACAGGGTGGAACACTGAAGCTTTCTTT,CASTKTGWNTEAFF
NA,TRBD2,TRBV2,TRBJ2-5,TGTGCCAGCAGTGCCGAGGGGACTACGGGGACCCAGTACTTC,CASSAEGTTGTQYF
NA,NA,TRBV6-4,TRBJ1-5,TGTGCCAGCAGTCAGGGAATTCGTCAGCCCCAGCATTTT,CASSQGIRQPQHF
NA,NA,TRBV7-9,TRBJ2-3,TGTGCCAGCAGCAGGACAGACTCCACAGATACGCAGTATTTT,CASSRTDSTDTQYF
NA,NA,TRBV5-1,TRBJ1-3,TGCGCCAGCAGCTGGGGGGTCTCTGGAAACACCATATATTTT,CASSWGVSGNTIYF
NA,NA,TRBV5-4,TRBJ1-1,TGTGCCAGCAGCTGGATGAACACTGAAGCTTTCTTT,CASSWMNTEAFF
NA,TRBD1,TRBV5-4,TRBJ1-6,TGTGCCAGCAGCAACGGACAGGGCGGTTCACCCCTCCACTTT,CASSNGQGGSPLHF
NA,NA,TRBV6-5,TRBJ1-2,TGTGCCAGCAATGGACAGAGCACTAACTATGGCTACACCTTC,CASNGQSTNYGYTF
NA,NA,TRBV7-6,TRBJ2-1,TGTGCCAGCAGCTCACGAGATAATGAGCAGTTCTTC,CASSSRDNEQFF
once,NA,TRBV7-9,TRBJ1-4,TGTGCCACGTCTGATGGGAATGAAAAACTGTTTTTT,CATSDGNEKLFF
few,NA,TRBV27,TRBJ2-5,TGTGCCAGCAGCACCTCCGGGGCCCAGGGGCAAGAGACCCAGTACTTC,CASSTSGAQGQETQYF
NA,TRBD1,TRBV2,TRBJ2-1,TGTGCCAGCAGTAAGACAGGGAGCTCCTACAATGAGCAGTTCTTC,CASSKTGSSYNEQFF
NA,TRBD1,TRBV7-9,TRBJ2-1,TGTGCCATCAACCCCGGGTCAGGGGGTATCGGATCCTACAATGAGCAGTTCTTC,CAINPGSGGIGSYNEQFF
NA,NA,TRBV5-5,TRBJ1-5,TGTGCCAGCAGCTCCTTCTTGGCCCGCAATCAGCCCCAGCATTTT,CASSSFLARNQPQHF